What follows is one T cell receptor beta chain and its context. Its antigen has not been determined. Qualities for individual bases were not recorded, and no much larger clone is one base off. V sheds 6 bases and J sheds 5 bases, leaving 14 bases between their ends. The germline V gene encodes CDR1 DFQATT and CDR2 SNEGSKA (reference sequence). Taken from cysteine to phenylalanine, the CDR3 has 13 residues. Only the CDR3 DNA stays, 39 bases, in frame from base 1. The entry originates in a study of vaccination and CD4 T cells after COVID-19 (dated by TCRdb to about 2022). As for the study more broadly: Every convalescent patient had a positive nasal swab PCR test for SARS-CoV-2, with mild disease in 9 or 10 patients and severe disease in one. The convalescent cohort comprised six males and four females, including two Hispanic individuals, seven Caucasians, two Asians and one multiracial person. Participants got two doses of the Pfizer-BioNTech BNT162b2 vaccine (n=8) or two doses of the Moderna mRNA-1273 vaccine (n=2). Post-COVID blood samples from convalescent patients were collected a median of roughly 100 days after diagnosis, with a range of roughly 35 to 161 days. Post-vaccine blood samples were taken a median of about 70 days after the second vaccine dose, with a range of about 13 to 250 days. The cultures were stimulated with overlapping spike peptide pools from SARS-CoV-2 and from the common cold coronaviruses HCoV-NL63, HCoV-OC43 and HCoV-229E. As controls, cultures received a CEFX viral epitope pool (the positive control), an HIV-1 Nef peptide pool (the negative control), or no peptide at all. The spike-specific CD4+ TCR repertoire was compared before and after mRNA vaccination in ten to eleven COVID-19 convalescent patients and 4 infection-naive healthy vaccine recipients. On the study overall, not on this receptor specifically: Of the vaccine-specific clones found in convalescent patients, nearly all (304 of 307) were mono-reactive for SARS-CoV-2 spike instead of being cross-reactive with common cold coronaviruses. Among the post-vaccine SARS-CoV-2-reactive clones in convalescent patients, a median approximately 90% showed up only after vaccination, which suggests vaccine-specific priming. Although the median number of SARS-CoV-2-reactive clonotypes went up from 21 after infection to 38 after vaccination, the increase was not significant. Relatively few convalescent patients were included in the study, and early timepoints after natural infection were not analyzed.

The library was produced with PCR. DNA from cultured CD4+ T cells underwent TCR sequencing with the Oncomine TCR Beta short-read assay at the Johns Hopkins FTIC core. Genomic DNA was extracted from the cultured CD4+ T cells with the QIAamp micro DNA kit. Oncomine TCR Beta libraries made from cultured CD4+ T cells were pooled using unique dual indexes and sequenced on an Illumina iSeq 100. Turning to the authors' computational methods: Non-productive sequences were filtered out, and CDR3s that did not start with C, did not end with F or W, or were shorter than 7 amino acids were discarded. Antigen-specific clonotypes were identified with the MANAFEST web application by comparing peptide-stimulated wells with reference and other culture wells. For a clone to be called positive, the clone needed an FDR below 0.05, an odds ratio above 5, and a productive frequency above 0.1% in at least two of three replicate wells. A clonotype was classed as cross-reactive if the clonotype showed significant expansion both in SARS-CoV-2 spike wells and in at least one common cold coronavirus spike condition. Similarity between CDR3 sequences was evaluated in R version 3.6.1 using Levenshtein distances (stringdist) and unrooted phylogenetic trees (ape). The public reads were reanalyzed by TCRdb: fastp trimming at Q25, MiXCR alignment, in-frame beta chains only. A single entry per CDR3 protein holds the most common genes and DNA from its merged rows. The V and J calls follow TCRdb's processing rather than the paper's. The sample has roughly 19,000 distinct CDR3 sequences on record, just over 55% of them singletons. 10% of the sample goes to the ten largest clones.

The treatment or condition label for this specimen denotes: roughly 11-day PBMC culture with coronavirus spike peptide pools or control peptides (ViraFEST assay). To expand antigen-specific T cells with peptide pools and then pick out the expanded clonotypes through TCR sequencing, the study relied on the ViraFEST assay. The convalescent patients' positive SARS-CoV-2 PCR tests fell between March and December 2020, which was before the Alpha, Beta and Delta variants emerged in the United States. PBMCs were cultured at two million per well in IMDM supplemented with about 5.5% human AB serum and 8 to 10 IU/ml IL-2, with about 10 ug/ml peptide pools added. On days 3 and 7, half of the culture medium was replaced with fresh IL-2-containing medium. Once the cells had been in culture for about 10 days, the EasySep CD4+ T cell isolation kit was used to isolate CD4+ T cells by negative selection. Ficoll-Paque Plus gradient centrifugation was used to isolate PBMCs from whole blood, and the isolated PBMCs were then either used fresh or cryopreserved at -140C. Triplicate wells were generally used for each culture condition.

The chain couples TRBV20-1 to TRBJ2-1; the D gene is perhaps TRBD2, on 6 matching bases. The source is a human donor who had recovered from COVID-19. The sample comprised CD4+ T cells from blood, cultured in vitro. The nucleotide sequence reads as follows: TGCAGTGCCGTGGAGGGTTGGGACAATGAGCAGTTCTTC. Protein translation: CSAVEGWDNEQFF.